The clone carrying this T cell receptor (beta chain) occurred many times. Its antigen is still unknown. The data were taken from a study of early T cells in non-severe SARS-CoV-2 infection. Study-level points and caveats: VDJdb matching skewed toward anti-spike CD8 responses, missing private and CD4 specificities.

Individual cDNA molecules received unique molecular identifiers during library preparation. TCRdb reprocessed the 5' RACE reads with MiXCR, giving one entry per CDR3 protein. The sample holds 28,000 or so distinct CDR3 sequences, around 5% seen once. The CDR3 contains 13 residues. V shed 3 bases and J shed 2 bases, with 6 bases lying between them. Germline lookup yields CDR1 LNHDA and CDR2 SQIVND (reference sequence). The receptor was isolated from an adult who was a healthcare worker with PCR-confirmed SARS-CoV-2 infection or an uninfected control (not recorded which). The material sequenced was whole blood. The chain employs TRBV19 and TRBJ2-3; a possible D gene is TRBD2 (5 bases). CDR3 in DNA: TGTGCCAGTAGTATCGGGAACACAGATACGCAGTATTTT. This encodes CASSIGNTDTQYF.